A single sample gave rise to the 20 T cell receptor beta chains below, sequenced in a study of T cell responses to AZD1222 COVID-19 vaccine. Sequencing used immunoSEQ multiplex PCR; TCRdb keeps in-frame clones, though not all of them. The sample has fewer than 150,000 clones; roughly 93% are singletons. Sequenced here: peripheral blood, sampled 28 days after the second AZD1222 dose. The receptors were sampled from an adult who received the AZD1222 COVID-19 vaccine.

The rearrangement links TRBV4-1 to TRBJ2-7; 8 bases line up with TRBD1. The CDR3 is 16 residues long. Germline lookup yields CDR1 MGHRA and CDR2 YSYEKL. V lost 4 bases and J lost 2; bases outside the gene matches: 10. DNA for the CDR3: TGCGCCAGCAGCCCCTCACTCCGGACAGGGACCTACGAGCAGTACTTC. Protein: CASSPSLRTGTYEQYF.

Note on this clone: In the same sample, other DNA sequences code for this CDR3. The chain is built from TRBV2 and TRBJ1-3, with D possibly being TRBD1 (5 bases). CDR1 and CDR2 from the germline V gene are SNHLY and FYNNEI. Trimming removed 6 bases from V and 0 bases from J, with 9 bases in between. The CDR3 has 14 amino acids. The CDR3 region has the DNA TGTGCCAGCAGGGACATGTCCTCTGGAAACACCATATATTTT. The encoded protein is CASRDMSSGNTIYF. The whole variable domain, remainder taken from reference TRBV2 and TRBJ1-3, is EPEVTQTPSHQVTQMGQEVILRCVPISNHLYFYWYRQILGQKVEFLVSFYNNEISEKSEIFDDQFSVERPDGSNFTLKIRSTKLEDSAMYFCASRDMSSGNTIYFGEGSWLTVV.

This clone was seen just once. Compared with germline, one end of the junction differs, possibly owing to a read error. V gene TRBV7-7 combines with J gene TRBJ2-4; a weak D match, TRBD1 (6 bases). Germline V gives CDR1 SSHAT, CDR2 FNYEAQ (reference sequence). The length of the CDR3 is 13 residues. The CDR3: CASSWTVGDIQYF. The CDR3 DNA is TGTGCTAGCAGCTGGACAGTGGGCGACATTCAGTACTTC. Combining the CDR3 with reference TRBV7-7 and TRBJ2-4 gives the whole variable domain GAGVSQSPRYKVTKRGQDVTLRCDPISSHATLYWYQQALGQGPEFLTYFNYEAQPDKSGLPSDRFSAERPEGSISTLTIQRTEQRDSAMYRCASSWTVGDIQYFGAGTRLSVL.

The count of this clone is one. This chain links TRBV5-4 with TRBJ2-1, with a weak D call TRBD1 (5 bases). Germline V gene sequence: CDR1 SGHNT, CDR2 YYREEE (reference sequence). The CDR3 consists of 11 residues. Trimming removed 5 bases from V and 7 bases from J, with 7 bases in between. In DNA, the CDR3 is TGTGCCAGCAGGCAGGGAAATGAGCAGTTCTTC. It specifies CASRQGNEQFF.

The chain is built from TRBV24-1 and TRBJ2-3, with 9 bases identical to TRBD1. The germline CDR1 and CDR2 sequences are KGHDR and SFDVKD. The J segment lost 4 bases and the V segment lost 9 bases, leaving 4 bases of the junction unmatched. CDR3 length: 13 residues. CDR3 in amino acids: CATGTGYADTQYF. The CDR3 DNA reads TGTGCCACCGGGACAGGGTATGCAGATACGCAGTATTTT.

The chain carries TRBV4-3 and TRBJ1-3, with D perhaps TRBD1 (6 bases). Trimming cost V 3 bases and J 4 bases, with 13 bases left between them. From germline, CDR1 is LGHNA and CDR2 YSLEER. The CDR3 sequence is 15 residues long. Here the CDR3 DNA reads TGCGCCAGCAGCCAGGGAACAGGGAGGGGAAACACCATATATTTT. Its translation: CASSQGTGRGNTIYF.

The chain links TRBV5-6 to TRBJ1-3; D remains ambiguous. The V and J ends lost 0 bases and 0 bases respectively, with 7 bases between them. This CDR3 spans 15 amino acids. From germline, CDR1 is SGHDT and CDR2 YYEEEE. The DNA for the CDR3 is TGTGCCAGCAGCTTGGGTGGCATCTCTGGAAACACCATATATTTT. This gives the protein CASSLGGISGNTIYF.

V and J are TRBV19 and TRBJ2-4, with D possibly called TRBD1 or TRBD2 (6 bases each). Looked up from germline, CDR1 is LNHDA and CDR2 is SQIVND (reference sequence). The ends were cut back, 4 bases at V and 4 bases at J, with 11 bases in the middle. The CDR3 sequence is 14 residues long. The CDR3 DNA sequence: TGTGCCAGTAGTACCCAGGGGACTAAAAACATTCAGTACTTC. Translated: CASSTQGTKNIQYF.

This clone has only one observation. The chain links TRBV7-8 to TRBJ1-1; TRBD1 might be the D (6 bases). Trimming removed 5 bases from V and 11 bases from J, with 15 bases in between. Germline-derived CDR1 and CDR2 are SGHVS and FQNEAQ. The CDR3 length is 12 residues. The CDR3 DNA reads TGTGCCAGCAGCCTTCTCGGAGGGGGGGCTTTCTTT. Its translation: CASSLLGGGAFF.

The chain links TRBV6-6 to TRBJ1-6; 10 bases line up with TRBD1. This CDR3 is 15 amino acids long. The V segment lost 6 bases and the J segment 8 bases; nucleotides outside the gene matches: 7. Germline-derived CDR1 and CDR2 are MNHNY and SVGAGI (reference sequence). Here the CDR3 DNA reads TGTGCCAGCAGCCAAGCGGGACAGGGGTATTCACCCCTCCACTTT. The encoded protein is CASSQAGQGYSPLHF.

The chain uses TRBV28 and TRBJ1-6; D gene unclear. Trimming cost V 5 bases and J 8 bases, with 19 bases left between them. Germline V gene sequence: CDR1 MDHEN, CDR2 SYDVKM. CDR3 length: 16 amino acids. The CDR3 reads CASSPIALLVHSPLHF. DNA of the CDR3: TGTGCCAGCAGTCCTATTGCGCTCCTCGTCCATTCACCCCTCCACTTT. Complete variable domain (other parts from reference TRBV28 and TRBJ1-6): DVKVTQSSRYLVKRTGEKVFLECVQDMDHENMFWYRQDPGLGLRLIYFSYDVKMKEKGDIPEGYSVSREKKERFSLILESASTNQTSMYLCASSPIALLVHSPLHFGNGTRLTVT.

The chain uses TRBV27 and TRBJ2-2, with unresolved D. Per germline, CDR1 MNHEY and CDR2 SMNVEV (reference sequence). The CDR3 loop spans 14 amino acids. The V and J ends lost 4 bases and 0 bases respectively, with 6 bases between them. The DNA of the CDR3 is TGTGCCAGCAGTTGGGCGCCGAACACCGGGGAGCTGTTTTTT. Amino acid sequence: CASSWAPNTGELFF.

The chain uses TRBV13 and TRBJ1-2; a weak D match, TRBD1 (6 bases). V lost 1 base and J lost 7, with 22 bases in between. The length of the CDR3 is 17 residues. CDR1 is PRHDT, CDR2 FYEKMQ, per germline (reference sequence). DNA for the CDR3: TGTGCCAGCAGCTTAGCGCGGTTTTTTGGGGGGCCACGTGGCTACACCTTC. This codes for CASSLARFFGGPRGYTF.

In DNA, the CDR3 is TGCAGCGTTGTACGCCGGGGACACCTTAGCAATCAGCCCCAGCATTTT. The encoded protein is CSVVRRGHLSNQPQHF. The genes are TRBV29-1 and TRBJ1-5; D is perhaps TRBD1 (6 bases). Germline V gives CDR1 SQVTM, CDR2 ANQGSEA. The germline V and J ends were trimmed by 4 bases and 0 bases, with 16 bases remaining between them. The CDR3 spans 16 residues.

The rearrangement links TRBV19 to TRBJ1-1; 12 positions match TRBD1. With 3 bases clipped from V and 9 bases from J, the junction kept 5 bases outside the gene matches. Germline V gives CDR1 LNHDA, CDR2 SQIVND (reference sequence). The CDR3 runs to 14 residues. Here the CDR3 DNA reads TGTGCCAGTAGTATTGGGGGACAGGGGGCAAAAGCTTTCTTT. Translation gives CASSIGGQGAKAFF.

This rearrangement joins TRBV7-2 to TRBJ1-1; D uncertain. Germline V gene data show CDR1 as SGHTA and CDR2 as FQGNSA. V was shortened by 5 bases and J by 7 bases, with 26 bases between the two germline ends. The CDR3 loop spans 17 amino acids. CDR3 amino acids: CASSPYKSGNLPDEAFF. CDR3 coding DNA: TGTGCCAGCAGCCCTTATAAATCGGGGAACCTGCCCGATGAAGCTTTCTTT.

This chain links TRBV6-5 with TRBJ1-2, with D maybe TRBD1 (6 bases). Germline V CDR1 and CDR2: MNHEY, SVGAGI. V lost 5 bases, J lost 4 bases, and 11 bases lay in between. This CDR3 region has 13 residues. CDR3 nucleotides: TGTGCCAGCAGTACTGGACAGCCCTATGGCTACACCTTC. Translation: CASSTGQPYGYTF.

This chain uses TRBV3-1 (or the pseudogene TRBV3-2) with TRBJ1-2; no firm D call. With 2 bases removed from V and 2 bases from J, the gap between germline ends came to 6 bases. From germline, CDR1 is LGHDT and CDR2 YNNKEL (reference sequence). CDR3 length: 13 residues. In nucleotides, the CDR3 is TGTGCCAGCAGCCAATTAGCGAACTATGGCTACACCTTC. It codes for CASSQLANYGYTF.

The chain couples TRBV4-3 to TRBJ1-6, with TRBD1 as a possible D gene (5 bases). The CDR3 sequence is 16 residues long. The V end was cut by 0 bases, the J end by 9 bases, with 15 bases between. Germline CDR1 and CDR2: LGHNA and YSLEER. The CDR3 DNA reads TGCGCCAGCAGCCAAGAGGGGCAGGCCAGGAGTTCACCCCTCCACTTT. Translation gives CASSQEGQARSSPLHF.

The V gene is TRBV7-2, the J gene TRBJ2-4, with TRBD2 matching over 13 bases. This CDR3 comprises 16 residues. Unmatched junction bases numbered 4, after V lost 6 bases and J lost 2 bases. The germline gives CDR1 SGHTA, CDR2 FQGNSA. The CDR3 DNA follows: TGTGCCAGCAGATTACTAGCGGGGGGGACCAAAAACATTCAGTACTTC. Its protein is CASRLLAGGTKNIQYF.